The 15 T cell receptor beta chains given below trace back to one sample, sequenced in a study of blood T cells in healthy people across ages (dated by TCRdb to the mid-2010s). Libraries were constructed by 5' RACE. Sequenced on an Illumina HiSeq 2500. A second about 6 to 11 cycle PCR used a sample-barcoded 5' primer and a J-beta primer mix. TCRdb's own reprocessing of the public reads used fastp at Q25 and MiXCR and kept productive beta chains. Rows are unified per CDR3 protein, each entry keeping the most common DNA and genes. The sample table holds fewer than 2,000,000 distinct CDR3 sequences, of which about 35% were seen once. The top ten hold roughly 12% of the sample. Material for sequencing was blood. The receptors shown here come from a woman between 25 and 40 years old in good health.

This sequence joins TRBV3-1 and TRBJ2-4, with a tentative D call TRBD2 (7 bases). The CDR3 spans 15 residues. Germline V lookup: CDR1 LGHDT, CDR2 YNNKEL (reference sequence). Trimming stripped 5 bases from V and 7 bases from J, with 18 bases between. CDR3 nucleotides: TGTGCCAGCAGCTTAAGGGGGGGGAGAGGGAACATTCAGTACTTC. Protein: CASSLRGGRGNIQYF.

CDR3 residues: CASSQGSSYNSPLHF. The CDR3, as DNA: TGTGCCAGCAGCCAGGGGAGCTCCTATAATTCACCCCTCCACTTT. This chain joins TRBV3-1 and TRBJ1-6; D gene uncertain. The length of the CDR3 is 15 residues. Germline V lookup: CDR1 LGHDT, CDR2 YNNKEL (reference sequence). Trimming cost V 3 bases and J 0 bases, with 6 bases left between them.

This clonotype has only a few counts. This chain connects TRBV27 to TRBJ2-4; D may be TRBD2 (8 bases). The J call is doubtful: the DNA matches TRBJ2-5 better. Germline values: CDR1 MNHEY, CDR2 SMNVEV (reference sequence). There are 17 residues in the CDR3. CDR3 sequence (DNA): TGTGCCAGCAGTTCCTCCCGACAGGGACTAGGCCAAGAGACCCAGTACTTC. It encodes CASSSSRQGLGQETQYF.

The chain combines TRBV7-3 with TRBJ2-1; D is uncertain. Germline assignment: CDR1 SGHTA and CDR2 FQGTGA. The CDR3 covers 13 residues. Trimming removed 0 bases at V and 8 bases at J, with 8 bases between. In DNA, the CDR3 is TGTGCCAGCAGCTTAACTTATCCCGATGAGCAGTTCTTC. It codes for CASSLTYPDEQFF.

As concerns this clonotype: A read error may be the cause here, since a much bigger clone is one base away. This CDR3 reads CASSPSGIYVQYF. The CDR3 DNA follows: TGCGCCAGCAGCCCTAGCGGGATCTACGTGCAGTACTTC. The chain employs TRBV5-1 and TRBJ2-4; 9 bases align to TRBD2. V lost 4 bases, J lost 13 bases, and 9 bases stayed unmatched. This CDR3 region has 13 residues. CDR1 and CDR2 from the germline V gene are SGHRS and YFSETQ.

This rearrangement joins TRBV4-1 to TRBJ2-1, with 10 bases matching TRBD1. The germline gives CDR1 MGHRA, CDR2 YSYEKL. CDR3 length: 16 amino acids. The ends lost 2 bases at V and 8 bases at J; junction bases unmatched: 9. The CDR3 spells CASSQIGRDRGYEQFF. CDR3 sequence (DNA): TGCGCCAGCAGCCAAATAGGCCGGGACAGGGGCTATGAGCAGTTCTTC.

This clonotype was counted ten times or more. The rearrangement joins TRBV5-1 to TRBJ1-1; possibly TRBD1 for D (6 bases). Per germline, CDR1 SGHRS and CDR2 YFSETQ. The CDR3 sequence is 15 residues long. Trimming pared 4 bases from V and 6 bases from J, leaving 19 bases between. DNA of the CDR3: TGCGCCAGCAGCCACGGACAGTCCTGGGGGGCTGAAGCTTTCTTT. The encoded protein is CASSHGQSWGAEAFF.

The rearrangement uses TRBV5-5 and TRBJ2-3; D gene unclear. V dropped 4 bases and J dropped 2 bases, with 14 bases sitting between them. Germline V gene sequence: CDR1 SGHKS, CDR2 YYEKEE (reference sequence). The CDR3 is 15 residues long. CDR3 sequence reads: CASSKSGPTTDTQYF. The CDR3 region has the DNA TGTGCCAGCAGCAAGTCCGGGCCAACCACAGATACGCAGTATTTT.

V usage is TRBV30 and J usage is TRBJ2-2; D may be TRBD1 (6 bases). V gave up 0 bases and J gave up 1 base, with 6 bases separating them. The CDR3 covers 14 residues. Germline V gene lookup returns CDR1 GTSNPN and CDR2 SVGIG (reference sequence). Here the CDR3 DNA reads TGTGCCTGGAGTGTAGGGGGGAACACCGGGGAGCTGTTTTTT. This sequence encodes CAWSVGGNTGELFF.

The chain is built from TRBV2 and TRBJ2-7; D remains ambiguous. Germline assignment: CDR1 SNHLY and CDR2 FYNNEI. Trimming removed 6 bases at V and 3 bases at J, with 12 bases between. The CDR3 has 13 residues. The CDR3 sequence is CASRPTRVYEQYF. In nucleotides, the CDR3 is TGTGCCAGCAGACCCACAAGGGTCTACGAGCAGTACTTC.

The chain has TRBV20-1 and TRBJ2-3, with 10 bases lining up with TRBD2. The CDR3 covers 15 residues. Looked up from germline, CDR1 is DFQATT and CDR2 is SNEGSKA (reference sequence). Trimming removed 3 bases from V and 5 bases from J; junction bases left unmatched: 8. DNA of the CDR3: TGCAGTGCTAGCCCAGCGGGAGGGCCCGGAGATACGCAGTATTTT. Its protein product is CSASPAGGPGDTQYF.

In its sample, this clonotype was seen many times. The rearrangement links TRBV29-1 to TRBJ2-5, with no clear D. V was cut by 6 bases and J by 5 bases, with 22 bases left in between. The CDR3 consists of 15 residues. Germline assignment: CDR1 SQVTM and CDR2 ANQGSEA. The CDR3 here is CSVRGNAAMQETQYF. CDR3 DNA sequence: TGCAGCGTCCGTGGGAATGCAGCTATGCAGGAGACCCAGTACTTC.

This clonotype came up a few times. This chain links TRBV5-6 with TRBJ2-7, with TRBD2 matching over 9 bases. This CDR3 spans 17 amino acids. The trim removed 0 bases at V and 3 bases at J, leaving 10 bases unmatched. Germline V gene data show CDR1 as SGHDT and CDR2 as YYEEEE. The CDR3 sequence is CASSLGFRLAGFYEQYF. CDR3 DNA sequence: TGTGCCAGCAGCTTGGGATTCCGGCTAGCGGGGTTCTACGAGCAGTACTTC.

The V and J genes are TRBV20-1 and TRBJ2-1; no clear D gene. Per the germline V gene, CDR1 is DFQATT and CDR2 is SNEGSKA (reference sequence). Trimming left V 1 base short and J 1 base short, with 23 bases between. CDR3 length: 19 amino acids. CDR3: CSARAGLGFGPESYNEQFF. CDR3 coding DNA: TGCAGTGCTAGAGCCGGCCTCGGATTCGGGCCAGAATCCTACAATGAGCAGTTCTTC.

The rearrangement joins TRBV6-1 to TRBJ2-4, with TRBD1 identical over 9 bases. The CDR3 sequence is 15 residues long. J lost 4 bases, V lost 0 bases, and 1 base had no gene match. Per germline, CDR1 MNHNS and CDR2 SASEGT. This chain's CDR3 is CASSEAGTGKNIQYF. The CDR3 DNA sequence: TGTGCCAGCAGTGAAGCCGGGACAGGGAAAAACATTCAGTACTTC.